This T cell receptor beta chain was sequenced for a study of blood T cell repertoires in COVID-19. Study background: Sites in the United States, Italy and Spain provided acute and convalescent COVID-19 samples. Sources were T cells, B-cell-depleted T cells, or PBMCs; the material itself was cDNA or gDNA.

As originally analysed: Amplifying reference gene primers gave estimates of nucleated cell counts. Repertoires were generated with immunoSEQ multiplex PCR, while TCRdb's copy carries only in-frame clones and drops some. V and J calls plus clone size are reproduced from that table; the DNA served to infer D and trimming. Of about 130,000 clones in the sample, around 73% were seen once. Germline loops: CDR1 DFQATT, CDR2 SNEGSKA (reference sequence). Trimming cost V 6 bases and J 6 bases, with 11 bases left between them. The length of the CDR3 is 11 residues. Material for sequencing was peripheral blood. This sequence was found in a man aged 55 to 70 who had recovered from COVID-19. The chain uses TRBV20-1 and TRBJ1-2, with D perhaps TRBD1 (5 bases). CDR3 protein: CSAGGWDGYTF. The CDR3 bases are TGCAGTGCCGGGGGGTGGGATGGCTACACCTTC.